The rows below give T cell receptor beta chains drawn from one sample of a study of CD8+ T cells in alopecia areata. Measured with immunoSEQ multiplex PCR; TCRdb has only the in-frame clones, and not every one. The table lists under 350,000 clones, nearly 60% of them singletons. This material consisted of CD4+ T cells sorted from blood, taken at week 24, from a patient treated with tofacitinib. The receptors come from a human donor with alopecia areata. Both conserved end residues are part of each CDR3. D genes are given only for firm matches. Clone size is given for some rows only: seen once, a few or many times, or a class if the clone is expanded.

>-|TRBV11-2|TRBJ2-7|TRBD2
TGTGCCAGCAGCTTAGAACTAGCGGGGTTCTCCTACGAGCAGTACTTC
CASSLELAGFSYEQYF
>-|TRBV15|TRBJ1-2|-
TGTGCCACCAGCAGAGATCAAGCGAGTGGTTCCTATGGCTACACCTTC
CATSRDQASGSYGYTF
>-|TRBV11-2|TRBJ1-2|-
TGTGCCAGCAGCCCGAGAGGGCAGGGGACCTATGGCTACACCTTC
CASSPRGQGTYGYTF
>-|TRBV7-2|TRBJ2-5|-
TGTGCCAGCAGCTTAGTCGGGGGAAGGGAGACCCAGTACTTC
CASSLVGGRETQYF
>-|TRBV6-5|TRBJ2-3|-
TGTGCCAGCAATCAGAAGCGGATCACAGATACGCAGTATTTT
CASNQKRITDTQYF
>few|TRBV7-8|TRBJ2-2|TRBD2
TGTGCCAGCAGCTTAGGACTAGCCCGGGGGACCGGGGAGCTGTTTTTT
CASSLGLARGTGELFF
>-|TRBV11-2|TRBJ2-7|-
TGTGCCAGCAGCTTAGAGGTCAGGGGCTACGAGCAGTACTTC
CASSLEVRGYEQYF
>-|TRBV30|TRBJ1-5|TRBD1
TGTGCCTGGAGTTCGACAGGGGGCTATCAGCCCCAGCATTTT
CAWSSTGGYQPQHF
>-|TRBV9|TRBJ2-1|-
TGTGCCAGCAGCGTAGGGGGGGCGCTGAGAAGTGATGAGCAGTTCTTC
CASSVGGALRSDEQFF
>few|TRBV2|TRBJ1-4|-
TGTGCCAGCAGTGGTCATCAGGGTGAAAAACTGTTTTTT
CASSGHQGEKLFF
>few|TRBV28|TRBJ2-3|-
TGTGCCAGCAAGGGGACAGATACGCAGTATTTT
CASKGTDTQYF
>once|TRBV30|TRBJ1-5|-
TGTGCCTGGAGCTTGGGGGGGCTGAGTCAGCCCCAGCATTTT
CAWSLGGLSQPQHF
>few|TRBV10-3|TRBJ2-3|-
TGTGCCATCAGTGAGAGTGGGGATACGCAGTATTTT
CAISESGDTQYF
>-|TRBV28|TRBJ2-3|TRBD1
TGTGCCAGCAGAGAGGACCGGGACAGGGTACCAGATACGCAGTATTTT
CASREDRDRVPDTQYF
>-|TRBV30|TRBJ2-2|TRBD1
TGTGCCTGGAGTGCCCTTACCTGGCTCGGGACAGGGAGCACCGGGGAGCTGTTTTTT
CAWSALTWLGTGSTGELFF
>few|TRBV7-3|TRBJ2-1|-
TGTGCCAGCAGCTCGACAGGGACTAACAATGAGCAGTTCTTC
CASSSTGTNNEQFF
>-|TRBV25-1|TRBJ2-4|TRBD1
TGTGCCAGCAGGGCAGGGGGCTTGTCCAAAAACATTCAGTACTTC
CASRAGGLSKNIQYF
>few|TRBV28|TRBJ1-2|-
TGTGCCAGCTGGATCAGGGAAAGGACGGATGGCTACACCTTC
CASWIRERTDGYTF
>-|TRBV29-1|TRBJ1-1|-
TGCAGCGTTGAAGATCAGCGGCCAGGGATCTTATCGGTGAACACTGAAGCTTTCTTT
CSVEDQRPGILSVNTEAFF
>-|TRBV18|TRBJ1-2|-
TGTGCCAGCTCACTGTGGATTCAGGGGACGAACTATGGCTACACCTTC
CASSLWIQGTNYGYTF
>few|TRBV27|TRBJ2-7|-
TGTGCCAGCAGTCGGACTACCCCTCTCGAGCAGTACTTC
CASSRTTPLEQYF
>-|TRBV5-4|TRBJ2-1|TRBD1
TGTGCCAGCAGCGCCGTACAGGGGAATGCTCAGTTCTTC
CASSAVQGNAQFF
>few|TRBV2|TRBJ1-5|-
TGTGCCAGCAATGCTGCGACAGTCCAGCCCCAGCATTTT
CASNAATVQPQHF
>few|TRBV2|TRBJ2-2|TRBD2
TGTGCCAGCACCTGGCTAGCGGGGGGGCGAGGCGGGGAGCTGTTTTTT
CASTWLAGGRGGELFF
>few|TRBV28|TRBJ2-5|-
TGTGCCAGCAGTTTACAAGAGACCCAGTACTTC
CASSLQETQYF
>-|TRBV7-9|TRBJ2-3|-
TGTGCCAGCAGCTTTGTAGATACGCAGTATTTT
CASSFVDTQYF
>few|TRBV29-1|TRBJ1-1|-
TGCAGCGCCCAGGCTTTACTCATGAACACTGAAGCTTTCTTT
CSAQALLMNTEAFF
>-|TRBV18|TRBJ2-7|-
TGTGCCAGCTCACTTAGGGGTACCTACGAGCAGTACTTC
CASSLRGTYEQYF
>few|TRBV2|TRBJ2-1|TRBD2
TGTGCCACCACCCGGACTAGCGGGGGGGGTGTGAATGAGCAGTTCTTC
CATTRTSGGGVNEQFF
>-|TRBV27|TRBJ2-7|-
TGTGCCAGCAGTCTCCGGGCCGAAGGGTCCTACGAGCAGTACTTC
CASSLRAEGSYEQYF
>-|TRBV7-2|TRBJ1-2|TRBD1
TGTGCCAGCAGCTTAGCAGTGGGACAGGGAATGGGCTACACCTTC
CASSLAVGQGMGYTF
>-|TRBV30|TRBJ2-7|-
TGTGCCTGGAGTTCCCGGACAGCCTACGAGCAGTACTTC
CAWSSRTAYEQYF
>-|TRBV30|TRBJ2-3|-
TGTGCCTGGAGGGGGACTGGGACGAACGCGCAGTATTTT
CAWRGTGTNAQYF
>-|TRBV10-3|TRBJ2-5|-
TGTGCCATCAGTGGGGGCGATAGTGGGGAGACCCAGTACTTC
CAISGGDSGETQYF
>-|TRBV4-2|TRBJ2-7|-
TGTGCCAGCAGCCAAGATTACAGCTCCTACGAGCAGTACTTC
CASSQDYSSYEQYF
>-|TRBV30|TRBJ1-2|-
TGTGCCTGGACTTCGACAGAAGGGTATGGCTACACCTTC
CAWTSTEGYGYTF
>few|TRBV5-1|TRBJ1-2|TRBD1
TGCGCCAGCAGCTTATGGGCGGGACAGGCAGAATATGGCTACACCTTC
CASSLWAGQAEYGYTF
>-|TRBV30|TRBJ1-3|-
TGTGCCTGGAGATCCAACAGGGCGCCTGGAAACACCATATATTTT
CAWRSNRAPGNTIYF
>-|TRBV30|TRBJ1-5|-
TGTGCCTGGAGTGGATCGGTCGGGATGTATCAGCCCCAGCATTTT
CAWSGSVGMYQPQHF
>once|TRBV2|TRBJ2-3|-
TGTGCCAGCAAGTGGACCGCAGATACGCAGTATTTT
CASKWTADTQYF
>-|TRBV19|TRBJ2-1|-
TGTGCCAGTAGTATCCCCCAACAGGCAACCTACAATGAGCAGTTCTTC
CASSIPQQATYNEQFF
>-|TRBV30|TRBJ1-2|-
TGTGCCTGGACAAAAATACAGAGTAATGGCTACACCTTC
CAWTKIQSNGYTF
>few|TRBV5-4|TRBJ2-3|-
TGTGCCAGCAGCCCGGCTAACACAGATACGCAGTATTTT
CASSPANTDTQYF
>-|TRBV30|TRBJ2-7|TRBD1
TGTGCCTGGAGTCTAGGGACAGGGGCAAGATACGAGCAGTACTTC
CAWSLGTGARYEQYF
>-|TRBV27|TRBJ1-2|TRBD1
TGTGCCAGCAGTTTAAGGGCGACAGGGTACGGCTACACCTTC
CASSLRATGYGYTF
>-|TRBV5-1|TRBJ2-7|TRBD1
TGCGCCAGCAGCTTGGGGGCGACAGGGTATAGCTCCTACGAGCAGTACTTC
CASSLGATGYSSYEQYF
>-|TRBV2|TRBJ2-5|TRBD1
TGTGCCAGCCTACAGGGGGGAGAGACCCAGTACTTC
CASLQGGETQYF
>-|TRBV27|TRBJ2-6|-
TGTGCCAGCAAGGGAACAAGCTCTGGGGCCAACGTCCTGACTTTC
CASKGTSSGANVLTF
>-|TRBV5-1|TRBJ2-7|-
TGCGCCAGCAGCCATGTGGGGGCCCCCTACGAGCAGTACTTC
CASSHVGAPYEQYF
>-|TRBV25-1|TRBJ2-3|-
TGTGCCAGCAGTGAATATCGGGGCCCCACAGATACGCAGTATTTT
CASSEYRGPTDTQYF
>few|TRBV7-9|TRBJ2-1|TRBD1
TGTGCCAGCAGCATTAGACAGGGCTCCTACAATGAGCAGTTCTTC
CASSIRQGSYNEQFF
>-|TRBV9|TRBJ2-1|TRBD2
TGTGCCAGCAGCCTCCAACTAGCGTCATACAATGAGCAGTTCTTC
CASSLQLASYNEQFF
>-|TRBV30|TRBJ2-2|-
TGTGCCTGGAGTGTATCCGGGGAGCTGTTTTTT
CAWSVSGELFF